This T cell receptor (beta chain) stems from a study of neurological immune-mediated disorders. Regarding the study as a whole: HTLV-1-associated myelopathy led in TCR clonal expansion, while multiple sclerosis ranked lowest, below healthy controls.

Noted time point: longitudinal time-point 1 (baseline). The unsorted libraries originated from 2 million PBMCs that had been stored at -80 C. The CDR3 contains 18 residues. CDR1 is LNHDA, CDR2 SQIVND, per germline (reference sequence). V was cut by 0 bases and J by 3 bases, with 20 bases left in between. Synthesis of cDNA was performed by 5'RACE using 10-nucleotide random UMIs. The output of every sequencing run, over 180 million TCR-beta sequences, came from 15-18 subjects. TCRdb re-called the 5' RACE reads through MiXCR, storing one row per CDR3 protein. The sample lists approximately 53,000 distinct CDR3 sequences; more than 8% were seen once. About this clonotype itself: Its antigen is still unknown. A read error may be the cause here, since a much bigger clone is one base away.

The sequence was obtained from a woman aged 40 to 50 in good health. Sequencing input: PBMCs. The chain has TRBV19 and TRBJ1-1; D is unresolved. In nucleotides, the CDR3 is TGTGCCAGTAGTATAGACCGTGGTGGGTCAACATGGGACACTGAAGCTTTCTTT. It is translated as CASSIDRGGSTWDTEAFF.